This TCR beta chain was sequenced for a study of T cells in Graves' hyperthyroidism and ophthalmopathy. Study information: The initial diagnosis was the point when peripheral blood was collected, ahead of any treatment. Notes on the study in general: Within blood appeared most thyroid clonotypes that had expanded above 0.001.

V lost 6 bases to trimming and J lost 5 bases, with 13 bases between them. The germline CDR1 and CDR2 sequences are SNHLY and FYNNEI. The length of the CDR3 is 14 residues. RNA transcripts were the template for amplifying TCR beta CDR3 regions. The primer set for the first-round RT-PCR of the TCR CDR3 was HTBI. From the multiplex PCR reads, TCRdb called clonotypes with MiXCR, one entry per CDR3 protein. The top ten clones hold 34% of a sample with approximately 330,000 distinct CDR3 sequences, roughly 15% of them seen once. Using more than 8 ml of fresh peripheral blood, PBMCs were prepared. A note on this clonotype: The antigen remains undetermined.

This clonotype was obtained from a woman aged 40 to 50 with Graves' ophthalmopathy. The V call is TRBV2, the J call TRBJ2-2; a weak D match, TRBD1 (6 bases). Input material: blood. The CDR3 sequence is CASSSGARTGELFF. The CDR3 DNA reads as TGTGCCAGCAGCTCAGGGGCGCGGACCGGGGAGCTGTTTTTT.